Listed below are T cell receptor beta chains from one sample, sequenced in a study of molecular identifiers for immune sequencing clone quantification. TCRdb re-analysed the PCR reads in MiXCR, keeping a single row per CDR3 protein. Of roughly 630,000 distinct CDR3 sequences in the sample, roughly 23% were seen once. Sequenced input: naive CD8+ T cells from blood, with Jurkat cell RNA spiked in. The source is a human donor in good health. Some libraries in this study had Jurkat cell RNA spiked in. Both conserved end residues are part of each CDR3. The D gene is left open where the match is weak. The listing skips clone size in some rows; elsewhere it reads once, few, many or a size class.

J: TRBJ2-7; size: -; D: -; V: TRBV7-9; CDR3: CASSSDRTYVQYF; DNA: TGTGCCAGCAGCTCTGACAGAACTTATGTGCAGTACTTC
J: TRBJ2-5; size: many; D: -; V: TRBV20-1; CDR3: CSARFWTQFDETQYF; DNA: TGCAGTGCTAGATTCTGGACACAGTTTGATGAGACCCAGTACTTC
J: TRBJ2-5; size: many; D: TRBD1; V: TRBV12-3/TRBV12-4; CDR3: CASSPQGWQETQYF; DNA: TGTGCCAGCAGTCCACAGGGGTGGCAAGAGACCCAGTACTTC
J: TRBJ2-3; size: -; D: TRBD1; V: TRBV2; CDR3: CASISFGEQGMQGRHTDTQYF; DNA: TGTGCCAGCATATCCTTTGGTGAACAGGGGATGCAAGGCCGACACACAGATACGCAGTATTTT
J: TRBJ1-1; size: many; D: TRBD1; V: TRBV7-9; CDR3: CASSSGTAEAFF; DNA: TGTGCCAGCAGCTCCGGGACAGCTGAAGCTTTCTTT
J: TRBJ2-2; size: many; D: -; V: TRBV19; CDR3: CASNIGVGELFF; DNA: TGTGCCAGTAACATAGGGGTCGGGGAGCTGTTTTTT
J: TRBJ2-1; size: -; D: -; V: TRBV27; CDR3: CASSSLRGSYNEQLF; DNA: TGTGCCAGCAGTTCTCTCAGGGGTTCCTACAATGAGCAGCTCTTC
J: TRBJ1-1; size: many; D: -; V: TRBV5-1; CDR3: CASSFTEQIDPNTEAFF; DNA: TGCGCCAGCAGCTTTACCGAACAGATAGATCCGAACACTGAAGCTTTCTTT
J: TRBJ2-5; size: -; D: TRBD1; V: TRBV25-1; CDR3: CASSEDRFEETQYF; DNA: TGTGCCAGCAGTGAGGACAGGTTTGAGGAGACCCAGTACTTC
J: TRBJ2-7; size: -; D: -; V: TRBV7-6; CDR3: CASSLPGTSYEQYF; DNA: TGTGCCAGCAGCTTACCGGGAACGTCCTACGAGCAGTACTTC
J: TRBJ1-1; size: many; D: TRBD1; V: TRBV7-2; CDR3: CASSSYIGQGYTEAFF; DNA: TGTGCCAGCAGCTCATATATAGGACAGGGCTACACTGAAGCTTTCTTT
J: TRBJ2-3; size: many; D: -; V: TRBV15; CDR3: CATSVDYTDTQYF; DNA: TGTGCCACCAGCGTTGACTACACAGATACGCAGTATTTT
J: TRBJ2-7; size: -; D: TRBD2; V: TRBV4-3; CDR3: CASSHRTLGRVEQYF; DNA: TGCGCCAGCAGCCACCGAACACTTGGGAGGGTCGAGCAGTACTTC
J: TRBJ2-5; size: -; D: -; V: TRBV7-9; CDR3: CASSGVKETQYF; DNA: TGTGCCAGCAGCGGGGTGAAAGAGACCCAGTACTTC
J: TRBJ1-1; size: many; D: -; V: TRBV27; CDR3: CASSAQLPRGVTEAFF; DNA: TGTGCCAGCAGTGCACAACTCCCCAGGGGAGTGACTGAAGCTTTCTTT
J: TRBJ2-1; size: -; D: TRBD1; V: TRBV5-1; CDR3: CASSALPGQGGDEQFF; DNA: TGCGCCAGCAGCGCCCTACCGGGACAGGGCGGCGATGAGCAGTTCTTC
J: TRBJ1-3; size: few; D: TRBD1; V: TRBV6-5; CDR3: CASSYSWDSVRNTIYF; DNA: TGTGCCAGCAGTTACTCCTGGGACAGCGTACGGAACACCATATATTTT
J: TRBJ2-2; size: -; D: TRBD1; V: TRBV28; CDR3: CASSHKVGTVNTGELFF; DNA: TGTGCCAGCAGTCATAAAGTGGGGACAGTCAACACCGGGGAGCTGTTTTTT
J: TRBJ2-3; size: many; D: TRBD1; V: TRBV28; CDR3: CASSFSPKDRVTSTDTQYF; DNA: TGTGCCAGCAGTTTCTCCCCCAAGGACAGGGTAACTAGCACAGATACGCAGTATTTT
J: TRBJ2-3; size: -; D: TRBD2; V: TRBV28; CDR3: CASNYNPPLAGTTDTQYF; DNA: TGTGCCAGCAACTATAACCCCCCACTAGCGGGAACCACAGATACGCAGTATTTT